The 2 T cell receptor beta chains below all came from one sample that was sequenced in a study of shared clonotypes between healthy human individuals. TCRdb's table, derived via immunoSEQ multiplex PCR, lists solely in-frame clones and lacks some. The sample records 500,000 to 550,000 clones, about 96% being singletons. Sequencing used naive CD4+ T cells sorted from blood. Specified subset: CD45RA+ positively selected. All receptors derive from a woman aged 25 to 39 in good health.

V and J are TRBV5-1 and TRBJ1-2; no clear D. Germline V gene data show CDR1 as SGHRS and CDR2 as YFSETQ. The CDR3 is 15 residues long. With 2 bases removed from V and 2 bases from J, the gap between germline ends came to 13 bases. CDR3 region: CASSFMEPENYGYTF. The CDR3 DNA follows: TGCGCCAGCAGCTTCATGGAACCAGAGAACTATGGCTACACCTTC.

The gene calls are TRBV11-3 and TRBJ2-2; tentative D call: TRBD1 (6 bases). Per the germline V gene, CDR1 is SGHNT and CDR2 is YENEEA. The CDR3 runs to 15 residues. The V end lost 6 bases, the J end lost 4 bases, and 15 bases lay between the germline ends. The CDR3, as DNA: TGTGCCAGCAGTCCTCAACAGGGTAGCACCGGGGAGCTGTTTTTT. Its protein product is CASSPQQGSTGELFF. Based on the CDR3 plus reference TRBV11-3 and TRBJ2-2, the full variable domain is EAGVVQSPRYKIIEKKQPVAFWCNPISGHNTLYWYLQNLGQGPELLIRYENEEAVDDSQLPKDRFSAERLKGVDSTLKIQPAELGDSAVYLCASSPQQGSTGELFFGEGSRLTVL.